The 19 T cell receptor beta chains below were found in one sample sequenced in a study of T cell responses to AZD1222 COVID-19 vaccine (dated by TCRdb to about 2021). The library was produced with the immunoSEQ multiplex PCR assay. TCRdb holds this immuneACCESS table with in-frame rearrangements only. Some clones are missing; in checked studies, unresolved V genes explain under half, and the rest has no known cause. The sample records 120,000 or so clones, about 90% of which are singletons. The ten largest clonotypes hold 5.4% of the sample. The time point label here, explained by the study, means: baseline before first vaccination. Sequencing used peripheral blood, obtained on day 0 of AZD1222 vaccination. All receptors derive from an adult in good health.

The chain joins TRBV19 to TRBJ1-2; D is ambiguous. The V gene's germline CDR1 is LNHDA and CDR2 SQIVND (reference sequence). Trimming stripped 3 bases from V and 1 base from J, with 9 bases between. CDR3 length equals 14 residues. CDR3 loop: CASSMTGVNYGYTF. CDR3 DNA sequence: TGTGCCAGTAGTATGACCGGGGTTAACTATGGCTACACCTTC. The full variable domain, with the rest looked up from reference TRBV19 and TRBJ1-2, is DGGITQSPKYLFRKEGQNVTLSCEQNLNHDAMYWYRQDPGQGLRLIYYSQIVNDFQKGDIAEGYSVSREKKESFPLTVTSAQKNPTAFYLCASSMTGVNYGYTFGSGTRLTVV.

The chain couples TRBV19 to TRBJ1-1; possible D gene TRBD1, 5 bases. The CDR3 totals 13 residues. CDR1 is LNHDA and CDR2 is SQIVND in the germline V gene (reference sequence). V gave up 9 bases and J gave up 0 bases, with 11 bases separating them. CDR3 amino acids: CASRWGVNTEAFF. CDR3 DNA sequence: TGTGCCAGCCGTTGGGGGGTGAACACTGAAGCTTTCTTT.

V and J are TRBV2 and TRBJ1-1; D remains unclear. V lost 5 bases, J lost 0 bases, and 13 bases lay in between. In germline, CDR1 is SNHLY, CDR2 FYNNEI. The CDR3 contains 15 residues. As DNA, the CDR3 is TGTGCCAGCAGTACTCGGGAGGAAATGAACACTGAAGCTTTCTTT. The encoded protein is CASSTREEMNTEAFF.

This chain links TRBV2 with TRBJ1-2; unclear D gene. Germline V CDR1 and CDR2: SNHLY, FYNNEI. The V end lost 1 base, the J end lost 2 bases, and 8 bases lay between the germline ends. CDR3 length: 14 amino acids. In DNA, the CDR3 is TGTGCCAGCAGTGAAGGGCGAGGCAACTATGGCTACACCTTC. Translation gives CASSEGRGNYGYTF.

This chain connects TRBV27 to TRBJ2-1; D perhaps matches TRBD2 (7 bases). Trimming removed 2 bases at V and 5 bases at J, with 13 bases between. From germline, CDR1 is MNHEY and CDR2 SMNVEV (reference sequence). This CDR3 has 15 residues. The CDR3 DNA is TGTGCCAGCAGTTTACCGGGGGGCGCCCACAATGAGCAGTTCTTC. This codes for CASSLPGGAHNEQFF.

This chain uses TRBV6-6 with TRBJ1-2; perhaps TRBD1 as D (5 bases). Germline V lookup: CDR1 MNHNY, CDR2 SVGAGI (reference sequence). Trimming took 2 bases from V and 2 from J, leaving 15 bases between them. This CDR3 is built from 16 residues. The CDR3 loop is CASSYRHQGSNYGYTF. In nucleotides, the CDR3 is TGTGCCAGCAGTTACCGCCACCAGGGTTCAAACTATGGCTACACCTTC.

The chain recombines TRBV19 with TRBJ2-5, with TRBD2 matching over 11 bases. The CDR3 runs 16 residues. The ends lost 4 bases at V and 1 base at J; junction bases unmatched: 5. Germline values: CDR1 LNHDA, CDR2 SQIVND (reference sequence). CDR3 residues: CASSTQLAGAQETQYF. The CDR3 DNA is TGTGCCAGTAGTACCCAACTAGCGGGAGCCCAAGAGACCCAGTACTTC.

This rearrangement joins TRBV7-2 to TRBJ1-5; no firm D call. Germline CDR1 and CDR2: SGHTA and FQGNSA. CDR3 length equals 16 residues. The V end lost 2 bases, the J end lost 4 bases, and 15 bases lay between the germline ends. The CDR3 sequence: CASSLFEGMGNQPQHF. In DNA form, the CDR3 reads TGTGCCAGCAGCTTATTCGAAGGGATGGGAAATCAGCCCCAGCATTTT.

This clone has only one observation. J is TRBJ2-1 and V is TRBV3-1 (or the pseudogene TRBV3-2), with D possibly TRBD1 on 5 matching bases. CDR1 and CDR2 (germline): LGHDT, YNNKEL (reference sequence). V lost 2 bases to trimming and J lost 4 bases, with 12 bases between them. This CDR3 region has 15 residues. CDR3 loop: CASSQHPTVYNEQFF. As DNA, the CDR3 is TGTGCCAGCAGCCAACACCCGACAGTGTACAATGAGCAGTTCTTC.

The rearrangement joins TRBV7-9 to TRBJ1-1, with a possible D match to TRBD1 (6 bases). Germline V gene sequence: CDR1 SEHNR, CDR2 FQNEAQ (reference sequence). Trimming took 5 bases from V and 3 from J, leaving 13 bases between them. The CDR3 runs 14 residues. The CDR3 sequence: CASSHRAFYTEAFF. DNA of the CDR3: TGTGCCAGCAGCCACAGGGCCTTCTACACTGAAGCTTTCTTT.

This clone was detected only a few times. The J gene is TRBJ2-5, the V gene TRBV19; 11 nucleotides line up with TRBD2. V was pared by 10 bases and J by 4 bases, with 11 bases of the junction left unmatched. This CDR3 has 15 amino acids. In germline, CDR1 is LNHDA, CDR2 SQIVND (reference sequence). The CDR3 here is CATTSLTSGGETQYF. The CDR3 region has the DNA TGTGCCACCACCTCATTAACTAGCGGGGGAGAGACCCAGTACTTC.

CDR3 DNA sequence: TGTGCCAGCAGCCCCCTGTCGGCGGGAGTACCCTACAATGAGCAGTTCTTC. Protein product: CASSPLSAGVPYNEQFF. V usage is TRBV4-2 and J usage is TRBJ2-1; 7 bases are shared with TRBD2. CDR3 length: 17 residues. Per germline, CDR1 LGHNA and CDR2 YNFKEQ. V shed 4 bases and J 2 bases; nucleotides not matched to a gene: 11.

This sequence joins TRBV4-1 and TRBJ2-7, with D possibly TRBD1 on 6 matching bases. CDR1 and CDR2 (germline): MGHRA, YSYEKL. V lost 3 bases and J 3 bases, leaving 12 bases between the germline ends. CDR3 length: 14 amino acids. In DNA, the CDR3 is TGCGCCAGCAGCCAGACCGGGACACTCTACGAGCAGTACTTC. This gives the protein CASSQTGTLYEQYF.

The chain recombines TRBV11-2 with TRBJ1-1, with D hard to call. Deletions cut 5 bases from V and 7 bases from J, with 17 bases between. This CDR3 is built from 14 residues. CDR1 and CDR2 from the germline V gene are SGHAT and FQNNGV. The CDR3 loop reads CASSPGRSPSEAFF. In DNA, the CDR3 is TGTGCCAGCAGCCCAGGACGGAGCCCTAGTGAAGCTTTCTTT.

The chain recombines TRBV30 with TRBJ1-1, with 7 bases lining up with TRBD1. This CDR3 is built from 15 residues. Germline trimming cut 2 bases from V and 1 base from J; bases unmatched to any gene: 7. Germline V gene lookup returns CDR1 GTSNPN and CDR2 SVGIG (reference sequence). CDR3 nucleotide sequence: TGTGCCTGGAGTCTCCCTGGGACAGCGAACACTGAAGCTTTCTTT. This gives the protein CAWSLPGTANTEAFF.

In DNA, the CDR3 is TGTGCCAGCAGCTCCGGGACTTTTAGCACAGATACGCAGTATTTT. This translates into CASSSGTFSTDTQYF. The rearrangement uses TRBV11-1 and TRBJ2-3; D is possibly TRBD2 (6 bases). V lost 4 bases to trimming and J lost 0 bases, with 11 bases between them. This CDR3 has 15 residues. The germline gives CDR1 SGHAT, CDR2 FQDESV (reference sequence).

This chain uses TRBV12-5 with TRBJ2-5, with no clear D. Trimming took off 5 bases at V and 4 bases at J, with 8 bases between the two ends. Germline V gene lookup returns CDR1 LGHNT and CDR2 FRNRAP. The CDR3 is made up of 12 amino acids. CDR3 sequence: CASGSDGETQYF. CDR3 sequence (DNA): TGTGCTAGTGGTAGCGATGGAGAGACCCAGTACTTC.

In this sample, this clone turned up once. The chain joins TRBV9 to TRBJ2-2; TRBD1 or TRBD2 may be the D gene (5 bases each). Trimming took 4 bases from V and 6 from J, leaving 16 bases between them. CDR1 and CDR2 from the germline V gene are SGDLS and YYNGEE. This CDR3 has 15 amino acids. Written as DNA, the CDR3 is TGTGCCAGCAGCCTAGGGGAGTGGGGCGCCGGGGAGCTGTTTTTT. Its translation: CASSLGEWGAGELFF.

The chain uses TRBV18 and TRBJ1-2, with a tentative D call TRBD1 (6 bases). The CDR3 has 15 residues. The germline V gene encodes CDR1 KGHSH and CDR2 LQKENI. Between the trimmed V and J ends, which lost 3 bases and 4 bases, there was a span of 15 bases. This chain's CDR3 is CASSPSLQGLYGYTF. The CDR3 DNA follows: TGTGCCAGCTCACCCTCTCTCCAGGGGCTCTATGGCTACACCTTC.